This T cell receptor beta chain originates from a study of CD8+ T cells in alopecia areata. Extraction of RNA preceded its reverse transcription into cDNA, which served as the sequencing template. Some clones are missing from TCRdb's copy, which holds only in-frame ones; the method was immunoSEQ multiplex PCR. This table holds 200,000 to 250,000 clones, 64% found once. The treatment here: oral pan-JAK inhibitor, 5-10 mg twice daily. The CDR3 covers 14 residues. CDR1 and CDR2 (germline): SGHRS, YFSETQ. Trimming shortened V by 7 bases and J by 5 bases, and 18 bases separated the two germline ends. The specimen was CD4+ T cells sorted from blood, collected at week 4, from a patient treated with tofacitinib. The receptor was isolated from a human donor with alopecia areata. The gene calls are TRBV5-1 and TRBJ1-2; D gene uncertain. As DNA, the CDR3 is TGCGCCAGCTCCTCCGGAGGCGGAACTTATGGCTACACCTTC. Translated, it gives CASSSGGGTYGYTF.